One sample yielded the 18 T cell receptor beta chains listed below, sequenced in a study of shared clonotypes between healthy human individuals. The assay was immunoSEQ multiplex PCR, and TCRdb's table has in-frame clones only and misses some. The table shows millions of clones, with 85% to 95% occurring only once. Sequences were obtained from naive CD4+ T cells sorted from blood. Indicated subset: CD45RA+ positively selected. The receptors were sampled from a man between 18 and 35 years old in good health.

V and J are TRBV6-5 and TRBJ1-2; D possibly corresponds to TRBD1 (5 bases). Between the trimmed V and J ends, which lost 6 bases and 7 bases, there was a span of 12 bases. Germline V gene lookup returns CDR1 MNHEY and CDR2 SVGAGI. CDR3 size: 12 residues. For the CDR3, the DNA is TGTGCCAGCAGGCAGGGAGTGGGTGGCTACACCTTC. It codes for CASRQGVGGYTF.

This chain links TRBV9 with TRBJ2-2; no clear D. The CDR3 totals 15 residues. Between the trimmed V and J ends, which lost 4 bases and 2 bases, there was a span of 12 bases. Germline CDR1 SGDLS, CDR2 YYNGEE. The CDR3 nucleotides are TGTGCCAGCAGCCCCGTAGAATACAACACCGGGGAGCTGTTTTTT. Translated: CASSPVEYNTGELFF.

The rearrangement links TRBV28 to TRBJ2-7; D ambiguous. V gave up 8 bases and J gave up 4 bases, with 9 bases separating them. Per germline, CDR1 MDHEN and CDR2 SYDVKM. The CDR3 totals 11 residues. CDR3 coding DNA: TGTGCCAGCCTAAAGGAGTACGAGCAGTACTTC. Translation: CASLKEYEQYF.

As regards this clone: Other DNA sequences within the sample encode an identical CDR3. The J gene is TRBJ1-5, the V gene TRBV5-1; no firm D call. Germline values: CDR1 SGHRS, CDR2 YFSETQ. V lost 1 base to trimming and J lost 4 bases, with 6 bases between them. The CDR3 contains 13 residues. DNA of the CDR3: TGCGCCAGCAGCTTGACGGGGAATCAGCCCCAGCATTTT. This encodes CASSLTGNQPQHF. Supplemented by reference TRBV5-1 and TRBJ1-5, the full variable domain reads KAGVTQTPRYLIKTRGQQVTLSCSPISGHRSVSWYQQTPGQGLQFLFEYFSETQRNKGNFPGRFSGRQFSNSRSEMNVSTLELGDSALYLCASSLTGNQPQHFGDGTRLSIL.

In regard to this clone: Other DNA variants within this sample encode the same CDR3. The V call is TRBV6-5, the J call TRBJ1-5, with 8 bases matching TRBD1. This CDR3 is 13 amino acids long. In germline, CDR1 is MNHEY, CDR2 SVGAGI. The trim removed 5 bases at V and 7 bases at J, leaving 4 bases unmatched. The CDR3 sequence: CASSRQGNQPQHF. The CDR3 DNA follows: TGTGCCAGCAGTCGACAGGGGAACCAGCCCCAGCATTTT.

This chain links TRBV7-2 with TRBJ2-2; TRBD1 matches at 7 bases. This CDR3 contains 16 residues. The V gene's germline CDR1 is SGHTA and CDR2 FQGNSA. V dropped 5 bases and J dropped 6; count of bases not matched to a gene: 12. CDR3 coding DNA: TGTGCCAGCAGCCCCAGACAGGGTCTTACTTCCGGGGAGCTGTTTTTT. This gives the protein CASSPRQGLTSGELFF.

V and J are TRBV4-1 and TRBJ1-4; possible D gene TRBD1, 5 bases. Germline assignment: CDR1 MGHRA and CDR2 YSYEKL. The CDR3 spans 17 residues. Trimming shortened V by 1 base and J by 9 bases, and 21 bases separated the two germline ends. The chain's CDR3 is CASSQVFGATDAKKLFF. The CDR3 region has the DNA TGCGCCAGCAGCCAAGTATTCGGGGCGACAGATGCCAAAAAACTGTTTTTT.

The chain couples TRBV6-1 to TRBJ1-5, with D possibly TRBD1 on 5 matching bases. The CDR3 sequence is 14 residues long. V lost 4 bases to trimming and J lost 9 bases, with 16 bases between them. Looked up from germline, CDR1 is MNHNS and CDR2 is SASEGT. The CDR3 spells CASSGGGPRRPQHF. The DNA for the CDR3 is TGTGCCAGCAGTGGCGGGGGTCCTCGTAGGCCCCAGCATTTT.

The chain uses TRBV19 and TRBJ1-6; D ambiguous. The V and J ends lost 6 bases and 0 bases respectively, with 9 bases between them. The CDR3 runs to 15 residues. Germline CDR1 and CDR2: LNHDA and SQIVND (reference sequence). CDR3 loop: CASRLLSSYNSPLHF. CDR3 nucleotide sequence: TGTGCCAGTAGGCTACTTAGCTCCTATAATTCACCCCTCCACTTT.

J is TRBJ2-3 and V is TRBV7-9; D not certain. Germline V gene sequence: CDR1 SEHNR, CDR2 FQNEAQ (reference sequence). The CDR3 has 14 residues. CDR3 in amino acids: CAARNPPYTDTQYF. CDR3 nucleotide sequence: TGTGCTGCCCGCAATCCGCCCTACACAGATACGCAGTATTTT.

This sequence joins TRBV19 and TRBJ1-5, with a possible D match to TRBD1 (6 bases). Germline V CDR1 and CDR2: LNHDA, SQIVND (reference sequence). The CDR3 is made up of 15 amino acids. V was clipped by 11 bases and J by 0 bases, with 17 bases between them. The CDR3 DNA reads as TGTGCCGGAGCGAAACAGGGACATAGCAATCAGCCCCAGCATTTT. The encoded protein is CAGAKQGHSNQPQHF.

To note about this clone: Other nucleotide sequences from this sample produce the same CDR3. The V and J genes are TRBV18 and TRBJ1-5; tentatively, D is TRBD1 (6 bases). The CDR3 is 14 residues long. Looked up from germline, CDR1 is KGHSH and CDR2 is LQKENI. The ends were cut back, 0 bases at V and 4 bases at J, with 7 bases in the middle. The CDR3 sequence: CASSPPGTNQPQHF. CDR3 sequence (DNA): TGTGCCAGCTCACCACCAGGGACAAATCAGCCCCAGCATTTT.

The chain employs TRBV7-2 and TRBJ2-7; D is perhaps TRBD1 or TRBD2 (5 bases each). CDR3 length equals 15 residues. V lost 3 bases to trimming and J lost 0 bases, with 12 bases between them. Germline V gene data show CDR1 as SGHTA and CDR2 as FQGNSA. The CDR3 protein is CASSFGDPSSYEQYF. The CDR3 nucleotides are TGTGCCAGCAGCTTCGGGGACCCGAGCTCCTACGAGCAGTACTTC.

The chain has TRBV21-1 and TRBJ2-1; the D call TRBD2 from the table was never checked on the DNA. TRBV21-1 is designated a pseudogene. This CDR3 is built from 16 residues. Here the CDR3 reads CASSKTASGSYNEQFF. The CDR3 coding sequence is TGTGCCAGCAGCAAAACCGCTAGCGGCTCCTACAATGAGCAGTTCTTC.

The J gene is TRBJ2-3, the V gene TRBV10-2; 7 positions match TRBD2. J lost 0 bases, V lost 6 bases, and 12 bases had no gene match. The CDR3 has 17 residues. Germline V gene data show CDR1 as WSHSY and CDR2 as SAAADI. The CDR3 coding sequence is TGCGCCAGCAGCGAGGGGACTACCACACCGAGCACAGATACGCAGTATTTT. As protein: CASSEGTTTPSTDTQYF.

This sequence joins TRBV7-9 and TRBJ2-2; no definite D call. Germline V gene data show CDR1 as SEHNR and CDR2 as FQNEAQ (reference sequence). The CDR3 has 16 amino acids. V was clipped by 0 bases and J by 2 bases, with 10 bases between them. CDR3 sequence: CASSLAALVNTGELFF. DNA for the CDR3: TGTGCCAGCAGCTTAGCGGCCTTGGTAAACACCGGGGAGCTGTTTTTT. Drawing the rest from reference TRBV7-9 and TRBJ2-2, the complete variable domain is DTGVSQNPRHKITKRGQNVTFRCDPISEHNRLYWYRQTLGQGPEFLTYFQNEAQLEKSRLLSDRFSAERPKGSFSTLEIQRTEQGDSAMYLCASSLAALVNTGELFFGEGSRLTVL.

The V gene is TRBV7-9, the J gene TRBJ1-1, with a weak D call TRBD1 (6 bases). Germline values: CDR1 SEHNR, CDR2 FQNEAQ (reference sequence). Trimming stripped 1 base from V and 1 base from J, with 13 bases between. This CDR3 comprises 16 residues. CDR3 sequence: CASSLGPAGANTEAFF. The CDR3 DNA reads as TGTGCCAGCAGCTTAGGCCCCGCAGGGGCGAACACTGAAGCTTTCTTT.

This clone was seen only once. The chain links TRBV7-9 to TRBJ2-7, with D perhaps given as TRBD1 or TRBD2 (5 bases each). The germline CDR1 and CDR2 sequences are SEHNR and FQNEAQ (reference sequence). The CDR3 runs to 14 residues. The V gene lost 6 bases and the J gene lost 3 bases, with 15 bases spanning the gap. The CDR3 sequence is CASRPSGTDYEQYF. CDR3 in DNA: TGTGCCAGCAGGCCATCCGGGACGGACTACGAGCAGTACTTC.